The 28 T cell receptor beta chains below come from one sample, sequenced in a study of T cell repertoires in cytomegalovirus infection. TCRdb re-analysed the reads in MiXCR, keeping a single row per CDR3 protein. The table shows under 200,000 distinct CDR3 sequences, with nearly 9.5% occurring only once. Sequencing used PBMCs. The receptors come from a human donor in good health (CMV status not recorded). Some clones in this sample may be carry-over from other donors' samples.

At least ten counts were recorded for this clonotype. This chain joins TRBV7-2 and TRBJ2-3; D not certain. CDR1 is SGHTA, CDR2 FQGNSA, per germline. V was cut by 0 bases and J by 7 bases, with 11 bases left in between. The CDR3 is 14 amino acids. The CDR3 bases are TGTGCCAGCAGCTTAGCGGTGGCGGTAAATACGCAGTATTTT. Amino acid sequence: CASSLAVAVNTQYF.

The chain employs TRBV6-5 and TRBJ2-1; 8 bases align to TRBD2. V shed 5 bases and J 6 bases; nucleotides not matched to a gene: 9. This CDR3 has 15 amino acids. Germline values: CDR1 MNHEY, CDR2 SVGAGI. Here the CDR3 DNA reads TGTGCCAGCAGTCGCCGGTCTAGCGGGCGCAATGAGCAGTTCTTC. It yields the protein CASSRRSSGRNEQFF.

Only a few counts were recorded for this clonotype. J is TRBJ1-1 and V is TRBV20-1; D is undetermined. Trimming cost V 1 base and J 7 bases, with 13 bases left between them. CDR3 length: 13 residues. Germline V gene sequence: CDR1 DFQATT, CDR2 SNEGSKA (reference sequence). CDR3 amino acids: CSARGGETGEAFF. The CDR3 nucleotides read TGCAGTGCTAGAGGGGGAGAGACTGGTGAAGCTTTCTTT.

In this sample, this clonotype turned up a few times. The chain couples TRBV30 to TRBJ1-1; a possible D gene is TRBD1 (5 bases). Germline loops: CDR1 GTSNPN, CDR2 SVGIG (reference sequence). V lost 8 bases and J lost 1, with 11 bases in between. The CDR3 has 12 residues. For the CDR3, the DNA is TGTGCCGTGGACAAAAAGAACACTGAAGCTTTCTTT. Translation: CAVDKKNTEAFF.

This clonotype was seen many times. This chain connects TRBV7-2 to TRBJ2-3; 7 bases map to TRBD2. CDR1 is SGHTA and CDR2 is FQGNSA in the germline V gene. The ends lost 6 bases at V and 4 bases at J; junction bases unmatched: 16. This CDR3 contains 17 residues. Here the CDR3 DNA reads TGTGCCAGCAGTCATACAGCGGGATCTACTCACGCAGATACGCAGTATTTT. Translated: CASSHTAGSTHADTQYF.

The sample holds a few counts of this clonotype. CDR3 residues: CASRGTGDGNQPQHF. In nucleotides, the CDR3 is TGTGCCAGCAGAGGGACAGGGGATGGCAATCAGCCCCAGCATTTT. The rearrangement joins TRBV12-3 or TRBV12-4 to TRBJ1-5; TRBD1 agrees at 10 bases. V shed 6 bases, J shed 2 bases, and the junction held 4 bases outside the gene matches. The CDR3 extends over 15 amino acids.

Many counts were recorded for this clonotype. This sequence joins TRBV7-2 and TRBJ2-1; unclear D gene. The V gene lost 2 bases and the J gene lost 8 bases, with 7 bases spanning the gap. CDR1 SGHTA and CDR2 FQGNSA come from the germline V gene. The CDR3 spans 12 residues. The CDR3 DNA reads as TGTGCCAGCAGCTTACGTGTCCATGAGCAGTTCTTC. Amino acids: CASSLRVHEQFF.

Ten or more counts support this clonotype. The V and J genes are TRBV11-2 and TRBJ2-5; 10 nucleotides match TRBD2. Per germline, CDR1 SGHAT and CDR2 FQNNGV. CDR3 size: 17 residues. With V trimmed by 1 base and J by 5 bases, 10 bases remained unmatched. CDR3 in amino acids: CASSLGASGGASETQYF. The CDR3 bases are TGTGCCAGCAGCTTAGGCGCGAGCGGGGGGGCCAGCGAGACCCAGTACTTC.

V gene TRBV19 combines with J gene TRBJ2-1; TRBD2 agrees at 7 bases. The CDR3 runs to 15 residues. Trimming removed 3 bases from V and 0 bases from J; junction bases left unmatched: 2. CDR1 is LNHDA and CDR2 is SQIVND in the germline V gene (reference sequence). CDR3 residues: CASSISGFSYNEQFF. The CDR3 coding sequence is TGTGCCAGTAGTATTAGCGGGTTCTCCTACAATGAGCAGTTCTTC.

Ten or more counts support this clonotype. The gene calls are TRBV14 and TRBJ2-3; TRBD2 matches 12 bases. Germline CDR1 SGHDN, CDR2 FVKESK. V lost 6 bases, J lost 7 bases, and 5 bases stayed unmatched. CDR3 length: 14 amino acids. CDR3 region: CASRTSGSLYTQYF. CDR3 sequence (DNA): TGTGCCAGCAGGACTAGCGGGAGTTTGTATACGCAGTATTTT.

Ten or more counts support this clonotype. J is TRBJ1-6 and V is TRBV7-2, with D uncertain. Trimming stripped 0 bases from V and 0 bases from J, with 9 bases between. From germline, CDR1 is SGHTA and CDR2 FQGNSA. The CDR3 is made up of 17 amino acids. CDR3 protein: CASSLALGSSYNSPLHF. In DNA, the CDR3 is TGTGCCAGCAGCTTAGCACTCGGGAGCTCCTATAATTCACCCCTCCACTTT.

This clonotype came up many times. The J gene is TRBJ2-7, the V gene TRBV7-6; TRBD1 might be the D (5 bases). The length of the CDR3 is 12 residues. V was trimmed by 5 bases and J by 5 bases, leaving 10 bases between them. Germline lookup yields CDR1 SGHVS and CDR2 FNYEAQ. For the CDR3, the DNA is TGTGCCAGCAGCACTGGACAAGACGAGCAGTACTTC. Its translation: CASSTGQDEQYF.

J is TRBJ2-6 and V is TRBV19; the match to TRBD1 covers 8 bases. Germline assignment: CDR1 LNHDA and CDR2 SQIVND (reference sequence). The J segment lost 0 bases and the V segment lost 6 bases, leaving 7 bases of the junction unmatched. The CDR3 spans 17 residues. The CDR3 protein is CASSRTGTRSGANVLTF. Here the CDR3 DNA reads TGTGCCAGTAGCCGGACAGGGACCCGCTCTGGGGCCAACGTCCTGACTTTC.

V gene TRBV18 combines with J gene TRBJ1-5, with a possible D match to TRBD1 (5 bases). The germline V gene has CDR1 KGHSH and CDR2 LQKENI. This CDR3 region has 13 residues. Trimming took 2 bases from V and 4 from J, leaving 6 bases between them. The CDR3 region has the DNA TGTGCCAGCTCACCAGGACAAAATCAGCCCCAGCATTTT. This gives the protein CASSPGQNQPQHF.

V usage is TRBV30 and J usage is TRBJ1-5, with 8 bases aligning to TRBD1. The trim removed 7 bases at V and 3 bases at J, leaving 5 bases unmatched. There are 13 residues in the CDR3. Germline V gene sequence: CDR1 GTSNPN, CDR2 SVGIG (reference sequence). The CDR3 protein is CALSGGTNQPQHF. The CDR3 DNA sequence: TGTGCCTTATCAGGGGGCACCAATCAGCCCCAGCATTTT. The full variable domain, in which reference TRBV30 and TRBJ1-5 provide the parts outside the CDR3, is SQTIHQWPATLVQPVGSPLSLECTVEGTSNPNLYWYRQAAGRGLQLLFYSVGIGQISSEVPQNLSASRPQDRQFILSSKKLLLSDSGFYLCALSGGTNQPQHFGDGTRLSIL.

In its sample, this clonotype was seen many times. V gene TRBV7-9 combines with J gene TRBJ1-3, with D maybe TRBD1 (5 bases). The CDR3 has 16 residues. Germline lookup yields CDR1 SEHNR and CDR2 FQNEAQ (reference sequence). Deletions cut 1 base from V and 4 bases from J, with 14 bases between. CDR3 region: CASSLVGRDYGNTIYF. The DNA of the CDR3 is TGTGCCAGCAGCTTAGTGGGAAGGGACTACGGAAACACCATATATTTT.

The chain carries TRBV2 and TRBJ2-7, with 11 bases fitting TRBD2. V shed 1 base and J 5 bases; nucleotides not matched to a gene: 1. This CDR3 has 14 residues. Germline V gene sequence: CDR1 SNHLY, CDR2 FYNNEI. Here the CDR3 reads CASSEGLAGNEQYF. As DNA, the CDR3 is TGTGCCAGCAGTGAAGGACTAGCGGGAAACGAGCAGTACTTC.

The chain links TRBV7-2 to TRBJ1-2; 8 positions match TRBD1. The length of the CDR3 is 17 residues. Trimming cost V 8 bases and J 6 bases; bases outside gene matches: 20. Germline V gene lookup returns CDR1 SGHTA and CDR2 FQGNSA. The CDR3 DNA reads TGTGCCAGCGGCTCAAACACCGGGGCAGGGGGCCCCAATGGCTACACCTTC. Its protein is CASGSNTGAGGPNGYTF.

This clonotype was seen repeatedly, ten times or more. The chain recombines TRBV5-1 with TRBJ2-2, with 12 bases aligning to TRBD2. In germline, CDR1 is SGHRS, CDR2 YFSETQ. There are 20 residues in the CDR3. After removal of 4 bases from V and 0 bases from J, the junction contained 13 bases not matched to a gene. CDR3 in amino acids: CASSRTLAGGIFSNTGELFF. The DNA of the CDR3 is TGCGCCAGCAGCAGAACTCTAGCGGGAGGGATTTTTTCGAACACCGGGGAGCTGTTTTTT.

In its sample, this clonotype was seen many times. The CDR3 sequence: CASSSSGLINEQFF. Here the CDR3 DNA reads TGTGCCAGCAGCTCGTCCGGACTGATCAATGAGCAGTTCTTC. V is TRBV7-3 and J is TRBJ2-1; TRBD2 is a possible D gene (5 bases). CDR3 length: 14 amino acids. Trimming pared 4 bases from V and 6 bases from J, leaving 13 bases between. Germline V gene data show CDR1 as SGHTA and CDR2 as FQGTGA.

This clonotype was observed a handful of times. A much larger clone differs from this one at a single base, so this may be a read error. The rearrangement joins TRBV7-6 to TRBJ1-2; no definite D call. The CDR3 consists of 10 residues. The V end was cut by 5 bases, the J end by 3 bases, with 1 base between. Germline lookup yields CDR1 SGHVS and CDR2 FNYEAQ. The chain's CDR3 is CASSDYGYTF. The CDR3 DNA follows: TGTGCCAGCAGCGACTATGGCTACACCTTC.

This clonotype was detected many times. This chain joins TRBV7-2 and TRBJ2-5; 10 bases agree with TRBD2. Germline V gene lookup returns CDR1 SGHTA and CDR2 FQGNSA. This CDR3 has 15 amino acids. Trimming cost V 8 bases and J 5 bases; bases outside gene matches: 11. The DNA for the CDR3 is TGTGCCAGCGCCTCAGCGGGAGGGCCGAGGGAGACCCAGTACTTC. This codes for CASASAGGPRETQYF.

The chain couples TRBV14 to TRBJ1-6; D not resolved. Per the germline V gene, CDR1 is SGHDN and CDR2 is FVKESK. Trimming took 2 bases from V and 9 from J, leaving 8 bases between them. This CDR3 is built from 13 residues. The CDR3 loop is CASSQSWISPLHF. The CDR3 bases are TGTGCCAGCAGCCAATCGTGGATTTCACCCCTCCACTTT.

This clonotype was counted ten times or more. The genes are TRBV6-2 or TRBV6-3 and TRBJ2-3; 10 nucleotides line up with TRBD2. The V segment lost 2 bases and the J segment 2 bases; nucleotides outside the gene matches: 10. The germline gives CDR1 MNHEY, CDR2 SVGEGT. The CDR3 consists of 18 residues. This CDR3 is CASSYEFGLAVTTDTQYF. The CDR3 DNA sequence: TGTGCCAGCAGTTACGAATTCGGACTAGCGGTTACCACAGATACGCAGTATTTT.

With respect to this clonotype: A single base separates this from a much larger clone, so it may be a read error. This chain uses TRBV30 with TRBJ2-7, with 9 bases that match TRBD2. The better agreement between TRBJ2-1 and the DNA end casts doubt on the J call. From germline, CDR1 is GTSNPN and CDR2 SVGIG (reference sequence). The length of the CDR3 is 15 residues. The CDR3 sequence is CAWSVYSGRPYEQFF. The CDR3 DNA reads TGTGCCTGGAGTGTATATAGCGGGAGACCCTACGAGCAGTTCTTC.

This clonotype has at least ten counts. The chain carries TRBV7-2 and TRBJ1-5, with D perhaps matching TRBD1 (5 bases). The V and J ends lost 1 base and 4 bases respectively, with 14 bases between them. The CDR3 sequence is 16 residues long. Germline V gene lookup returns CDR1 SGHTA and CDR2 FQGNSA. The CDR3 protein is CASSLVSGQRNQPQHF. CDR3 DNA: TGTGCCAGCAGCTTAGTTTCGGGGCAGAGAAATCAGCCCCAGCATTTT.

This clonotype was counted at least ten times. The chain employs TRBV28 and TRBJ2-4; TRBD1 is a possible D gene (7 bases). This CDR3 region has 15 residues. Germline values: CDR1 MDHEN, CDR2 SYDVKM. Between the trimmed V and J ends, which lost 3 bases and 1 base, there was a span of 10 bases. CDR3 amino acids: CASSLGGQAKNIQYF. The CDR3 DNA reads TGTGCCAGCAGTTTGGGGGGACAGGCCAAAAACATTCAGTACTTC.

This clonotype occurred a few times. Written as DNA, the CDR3 is TGTGCCACCAGTGATTGGCCAGGGGGTGAAGCTTTCTTT. Translated, it gives CATSDWPGGEAFF. This chain joins TRBV24-1 and TRBJ1-1; 7 nucleotides match TRBD1. Germline CDR1 KGHDR, CDR2 SFDVKD. The V gene end was trimmed by 2 bases and the J gene end by 7 bases; junction bases not matched to a gene: 3. The CDR3 is 13 amino acids.